Listed here is a single TCR beta chain. Recipient blood drawn about 28 days pretransplant and days 30, 100, 180 after. Germline V gene data show CDR1 as MNHEY and CDR2 as SMNVEV (reference sequence). V was pared by 6 bases and J by 9 bases, with 21 bases between. The CDR3 is made up of 15 amino acids. This specimen comes from a study of T cell clonotyping in hematopoietic cell transplantation. Produced via immunoSEQ multiplex PCR; TCRdb's table is partial and in-frame only. The data contain fewer than 6,000 clones, 55% to 75% of them singletons. J is TRBJ1-5 and V is TRBV27, with D possibly TRBD1 on 5 matching bases. Sequencing used PBMCs, obtained 100 days after allogeneic stem cell transplant. This sequence originates from a female patient aged 45-65 years who had an allogeneic stem cell transplant, so the T cells may come from the graft donor. Some clones in this sample may be carry-over from other donors' samples. The CDR3 DNA follows: TGTGCCAGCAGAGGGACGGCTGAAAGACGGCGGCCCCAGCATTTT. Amino acids: CASRGTAERRRPQHF.